The T cell receptor (beta chain) described here comes from a study of immune cell composition in non-small cell lung cancer. The germline V gene encodes CDR1 SNHLY and CDR2 FYNNEI. V lost 11 bases, J lost 4 bases, and 11 bases lay in between. The CDR3 has 12 residues. Study observations and caveats: It was not proven that tumour-reactive clones equal dominant tumour-associated clones. Top 10 clone scores and clonality were higher in squamous than adenocarcinoma. Tumour TCR-beta clonality was not significantly tied to smoking pack-years.

Frozen unsorted single-cell suspensions supplied the genomic DNA. Only in-frame clones appear in the TCRdb table, and some are missing; sequencing was by immunoSEQ multiplex PCR. This table has about 1,200 clones, around two thirds appearing once. This clone occurred a few times. The antigen remains undetermined. The sequence was obtained from a human donor with non-small cell lung cancer. Sequenced material: lung tumor tissue. This chain joins TRBV2 and TRBJ2-2, with a tentative D call TRBD1 (5 bases). The CDR3 loop reads CARDSPTGELFF. The CDR3 nucleotides read TGTGCCCGCGACAGTCCCACCGGGGAGCTGTTTTTT.